Following are 29 T cell receptor beta chains from one sample sequenced in a study of control samples from healthy donors and cancer patients. TCRdb's table, derived via immunoSEQ multiplex PCR, lists solely in-frame clones and lacks some. The sample has about 150,000 clones; more than 85% are singletons. The material sequenced was blood. The receptors shown here come from a woman aged 25 to 45 in good health.

The chain has TRBV28 and TRBJ1-6; 9 bases are a match to TRBD1. Germline values: CDR1 MDHEN, CDR2 SYDVKM. J gave up 11 bases and V 2 bases, and 7 bases lay outside the gene matches. CDR3 size: 15 residues. The CDR3 sequence is CASSLGTGRVAPLHF. As DNA, the CDR3 is TGTGCCAGCAGTTTAGGGACAGGGAGGGTGGCACCCCTCCACTTT.

The chain joins TRBV19 to TRBJ2-7; 13 bases agree with TRBD2. This CDR3 contains 17 residues. V lost 4 bases, J lost 1 base, and 7 bases stayed unmatched. Per germline, CDR1 LNHDA and CDR2 SQIVND (reference sequence). CDR3 nucleotides: TGTGCCAGTAGTACCGGGACTAGCGGGATGGCATCCTACGAGCAGTACTTC. Translating it yields CASSTGTSGMASYEQYF.

The chain uses TRBV12-5 and TRBJ2-5; D tentatively fits TRBD1 or TRBD2 (6 bases each). Germline CDR1 and CDR2: LGHNT and FRNRAP. The CDR3 is 14 amino acids. Between the trimmed V and J ends, which lost 7 bases and 1 base, there was a span of 13 bases. The CDR3 loop reads CASAWGAGQETQYF. The CDR3 nucleotides are TGTGCTAGTGCCTGGGGGGCAGGCCAAGAGACCCAGTACTTC.

This chain links TRBV5-6 with TRBJ2-1, with TRBD2 matching 7 bases. Germline V gene sequence: CDR1 SGHDT, CDR2 YYEEEE. This CDR3 comprises 14 residues. With V trimmed by 4 bases and J by 4 bases, 5 bases remained unmatched. The CDR3 loop reads CASSGDYIYNEQFF. DNA for the CDR3: TGTGCCAGCAGCGGGGACTATATTTACAATGAGCAGTTCTTC. Drawing the rest from reference TRBV5-6 and TRBJ2-1, the complete variable domain is DAGVTQSPTHLIKTRGQQVTLRCSPKSGHDTVSWYQQALGQGPQFIFQYYEEEERQRGNFPDRFSGHQFPNYSSELNVNALLLGDSALYLCASSGDYIYNEQFFGPGTRLTVL.

CDR3 sequence: CASSQYRGAYNEQFF. The CDR3 region has the DNA TGTGCCAGCAGCCAATATAGAGGAGCCTACAATGAGCAGTTCTTC. The chain uses TRBV14 and TRBJ2-1; D not certain. This CDR3 is 15 amino acids long. V was cut by 2 bases and J by 2 bases, with 10 bases left in between. CDR1 and CDR2 from the germline V gene are SGHDN and FVKESK.

The rearrangement joins TRBV5-4 to TRBJ2-3; 12 bases match TRBD2. The germline V gene encodes CDR1 SGHNT and CDR2 YYREEE (reference sequence). V shed 6 bases, J shed 3 bases, and the junction held 17 bases outside the gene matches. This CDR3 has 19 residues. The CDR3 spells CASKLGLASGRALTDTQYF. CDR3 bases: TGTGCCAGCAAACTTGGCCTCGCTAGCGGGAGGGCCCTTACAGATACGCAGTATTTT. The full variable domain, its missing parts supplied by reference TRBV5-4 and TRBJ2-3, is ETGVTQSPTHLIKTRGQQVTLRCSSQSGHNTVSWYQQALGQGPQFIFQYYREEENGRGNFPPRFSGLQFPNYSSELNVNALELDDSALYLCASKLGLASGRALTDTQYFGPGTRLTVL.

The rearrangement joins TRBV18 to TRBJ1-1; D ambiguous. The CDR3 spans 16 residues. V was cut by 7 bases and J by 4 bases, with 22 bases left in between. Per the germline V gene, CDR1 is KGHSH and CDR2 is LQKENI. For the CDR3, the DNA is TGTGCCAGCTACGCGGGCCCAGGAGGTGAGACCACTGAAGCTTTCTTT. The encoded protein is CASYAGPGGETTEAFF.

The V and J genes are TRBV18 and TRBJ2-2; a possible D gene is TRBD2 (6 bases). CDR1 and CDR2 from the germline V gene are KGHSH and LQKENI. This CDR3 is 17 amino acids long. Trimming took off 8 bases at V and 4 bases at J, with 23 bases between the two ends. The CDR3 loop reads CASPRTDGGRSTGELFF. The CDR3 nucleotides are TGTGCCAGCCCCCGGACCGATGGAGGGAGAAGCACCGGGGAGCTGTTTTTT.

V gene TRBV28 combines with J gene TRBJ2-5; D is perhaps TRBD2 (5 bases). The V and J ends lost 6 bases and 1 base respectively, with 9 bases between them. This CDR3 has 13 amino acids. CDR1 and CDR2 from the germline V gene are MDHEN and SYDVKM. The CDR3 loop is CASRGLFQETQYF. The CDR3 DNA sequence: TGTGCCAGCAGAGGACTCTTCCAAGAGACCCAGTACTTC.

This sequence joins TRBV5-4 and TRBJ1-2, with TRBD1 matching over 7 bases. The length of the CDR3 is 13 residues. The J segment lost 6 bases and the V segment lost 0 bases, leaving 2 bases of the junction unmatched. Germline V lookup: CDR1 SGHNT, CDR2 YYREEE (reference sequence). The CDR3 DNA is TGTGCCAGCAGCTTGGGACAGGGTGATGGCTACACCTTC. It encodes CASSLGQGDGYTF.

The J gene is TRBJ2-3, the V gene TRBV6-4, with 7 bases lining up with TRBD2. J lost 1 base, V lost 6 bases, and 7 bases had no gene match. The CDR3 contains 15 residues. Looked up from germline, CDR1 is MRHNA and CDR2 is SNTAGT. This CDR3 is CASRDFAGGTDTQYF. CDR3 in DNA: TGTGCCAGCAGGGATTTTGCGGGGGGCACAGATACGCAGTATTTT.

V and J are TRBV10-3 and TRBJ1-2, with D possibly being TRBD1 (5 bases). The CDR3 loop spans 14 amino acids. Looked up from germline, CDR1 is ENHRY and CDR2 is SYGVKD. The V gene lost 0 bases and the J gene lost 6 bases, with 11 bases spanning the gap. The CDR3 spells CAISESFGGDGYTF. In DNA form, the CDR3 reads TGTGCCATCAGTGAGTCGTTCGGGGGGGATGGCTACACCTTC.

In DNA, the CDR3 is TGTGCCATCAGTGGGGCCTCAGGAAACACCATATATTTT. Its protein is CAISGASGNTIYF. This chain links TRBV10-3 with TRBJ1-3; D remains ambiguous. The CDR3 is made up of 13 amino acids. Germline loops: CDR1 ENHRY, CDR2 SYGVKD. Trimming cost V 4 bases and J 4 bases, with 8 bases left between them.

The J gene is TRBJ2-2, the V gene TRBV6-4; D uncertain. The germline V gene encodes CDR1 MRHNA and CDR2 SNTAGT. The V end was cut by 2 bases, the J end by 6 bases, with 7 bases between. CDR3 length: 13 amino acids. The CDR3 nucleotides read TGTGCCAGCAGTGACGGGGTCTCCGGGGAGCTGTTTTTT. This codes for CASSDGVSGELFF.

V is TRBV6-2 or TRBV6-3 and J is TRBJ2-7; D uncertain. Germline CDR1 MNHEY, CDR2 SVGEGT. Trimming left V 5 bases short and J 6 bases short, with 29 bases between. The CDR3 loop spans 18 amino acids. DNA for the CDR3: TGTGCCAGCAGTCAAAATCCCACGTTCTCTTTCTTCATGGGCGAGCAGTACTTC. Its translation: CASSQNPTFSFFMGEQYF.

This chain connects TRBV2 to TRBJ1-1, with TRBD1 as a possible D gene (5 bases). CDR1 SNHLY and CDR2 FYNNEI come from the germline V gene. V shed 7 bases and J shed 1 base, with 13 bases lying between them. The CDR3 contains 14 residues. DNA of the CDR3: TGTGCCAGCATGAGGGGCAGGGAGAACACTGAAGCTTTCTTT. Its protein product is CASMRGRENTEAFF.

The gene calls are TRBV29-1 and TRBJ1-1; the D is unclear. V shed 4 bases and J shed 1 base, with 10 bases lying between them. Per germline, CDR1 SQVTM and CDR2 ANQGSEA. The CDR3 is made up of 13 amino acids. CDR3 nucleotides: TGCAGCGTTGTGTGGGCCTCGAACACTGAAGCTTTCTTT. It codes for CSVVWASNTEAFF. The full variable domain, rest sourced from reference TRBV29-1 and TRBJ1-1, is SAVISQKPSRDICQRGTSLTIQCQVDSQVTMMFWYRQQPGQSLTLIATANQGSEATYESGFVIDKFPISRPNLTFSTLTVSNMSPEDSSIYLCSVVWASNTEAFFGQGTRLTVV.

V is TRBV2 and J is TRBJ2-2, with D unresolved. In germline, CDR1 is SNHLY, CDR2 FYNNEI. The length of the CDR3 is 13 residues. V was shortened by 1 base and J by 8 bases, with 8 bases between the two germline ends. This CDR3 reads CASSEVARGELFF. CDR3 DNA: TGTGCCAGCAGTGAAGTCGCGAGGGGGGAGCTGTTTTTT. Full variable domain (outside the CDR3, taken from reference TRBV2 and TRBJ2-2): EPEVTQTPSHQVTQMGQEVILRCVPISNHLYFYWYRQILGQKVEFLVSFYNNEISEKSEIFDDQFSVERPDGSNFTLKIRSTKLEDSAMYFCASSEVARGELFFGEGSRLTVL.

This clone has more than one count but fewer than ten. This chain links TRBV12-3 or TRBV12-4 with TRBJ1-5, with D hard to call. The CDR3 sequence is 13 residues long. Trimming removed 3 bases at V and 4 bases at J, with 7 bases between. Here the CDR3 DNA reads TGTGCCAGCAGTTTCGGTGGAAATCAGCCCCAGCATTTT. Protein product: CASSFGGNQPQHF.

V gene TRBV29-1 combines with J gene TRBJ2-2; a possible D gene is TRBD1 (6 bases). The CDR3 is 16 residues long. Germline values: CDR1 SQVTM, CDR2 ANQGSEA. The V end was cut by 0 bases, the J end by 1 base, with 12 bases between. The CDR3: CSVEDTGTLNTGELFF. Written as DNA, the CDR3 is TGCAGCGTTGAAGACACCGGGACACTGAACACCGGGGAGCTGTTTTTT.

CDR3 residues: CASSALATDTQYF. The CDR3 DNA reads TGTGCCAGCAGTGCACTAGCGACAGATACGCAGTATTTT. The rearrangement joins TRBV12-3 or TRBV12-4 to TRBJ2-3, with TRBD2 matching 7 bases. V shed 5 bases and J 3 bases; nucleotides not matched to a gene: 2. CDR3 length equals 13 residues.

The rearrangement links TRBV28 to TRBJ2-4; tentatively, D is TRBD1 (5 bases). The germline V and J ends were trimmed by 4 bases and 3 bases, with 10 bases remaining between them. The CDR3 covers 14 residues. Germline values: CDR1 MDHEN, CDR2 SYDVKM. For the CDR3, the DNA is TGTGCCAGCAGTTCTACGACAGACAAAAACATTCAGTACTTC. It specifies CASSSTTDKNIQYF.

This chain links TRBV6-5 with TRBJ2-7, with D perhaps given as TRBD1 or TRBD2 (5 bases each). Deletions cut 6 bases from V and 6 bases from J, with 12 bases between. CDR1 is MNHEY and CDR2 is SVGAGI in the germline V gene. The CDR3 spans 12 residues. The CDR3 loop is CASSARGGEQYF. The CDR3 nucleotides read TGTGCCAGCAGCGCCCGGGGCGGCGAGCAGTACTTC.

This rearrangement joins TRBV2 to TRBJ1-5, with D tentatively TRBD1 (5 bases). Trimming took 4 bases from V and 6 from J, leaving 13 bases between them. Germline CDR1 and CDR2: SNHLY and FYNNEI. The CDR3 is 14 residues long. The CDR3 sequence: CASSGEGKGQPQHF. CDR3 DNA: TGTGCCAGCAGTGGTGAGGGGAAGGGTCAGCCCCAGCATTTT.

This clone was picked up a small number of times. CDR3 in amino acids: CASTRGEGTNEKLFF. CDR3 DNA: TGTGCCAGCACAAGGGGGGAAGGAACTAATGAAAAACTGTTTTTT. The chain combines TRBV9 with TRBJ1-4; a possible D gene is TRBD1 (6 bases). V was clipped by 6 bases and J by 1 base, with 13 bases between them. CDR1 SGDLS and CDR2 YYNGEE come from the germline V gene. The CDR3 contains 15 residues.

The gene calls are TRBV7-9 and TRBJ1-5, with a possible D match to TRBD1 (5 bases). Trimming cost V 3 bases and J 2 bases, with 11 bases left between them. This CDR3 has 15 residues. Looked up from germline, CDR1 is SEHNR and CDR2 is FQNEAQ (reference sequence). CDR3 bases: TGTGCCAGCAGCTTGGGGAAAGGGGGCAATCAGCCCCAGCATTTT. It specifies CASSLGKGGNQPQHF.

The CDR3: CASSSGTRTGNTIYF. For the CDR3, the DNA is TGTGCCAGCTCATCCGGGACACGGACTGGAAACACCATATATTTT. J is TRBJ1-3 and V is TRBV18; D possibly corresponds to TRBD1 (6 bases). Germline V gene lookup returns CDR1 KGHSH and CDR2 LQKENI. CDR3 length equals 15 residues. V dropped 5 bases and J dropped 2 bases, with 13 bases sitting between them.

V usage is TRBV28 and J usage is TRBJ2-3, with 8 positions matching TRBD1. The germline V gene encodes CDR1 MDHEN and CDR2 SYDVKM. The CDR3 has 15 amino acids. The V segment lost 2 bases and the J segment 3 bases; nucleotides outside the gene matches: 4. The CDR3 DNA reads TGTGCCAGCAGTTTACAGGGGGCCGGTACAGATACGCAGTATTTT. Its translation: CASSLQGAGTDTQYF.

This rearrangement joins TRBV27 to TRBJ2-1; D possibly matches TRBD1 or TRBD2 (5 bases each). This CDR3 spans 13 amino acids. With 2 bases removed from V and 5 bases from J, the gap between germline ends came to 7 bases. Germline loops: CDR1 MNHEY, CDR2 SMNVEV (reference sequence). The CDR3 DNA reads as TGTGCCAGCAGTTTACGAGGGGACAATGAGCAGTTCTTC. Amino acid sequence: CASSLRGDNEQFF.